Listed here are 8 T cell receptor beta chains from one sample, sequenced in a study of T cell repertoires in cytomegalovirus infection. TCRdb itself ran the reads through MiXCR, one entry per CDR3 protein. The table lists some 68,000 distinct CDR3 sequences, about 22% of them singletons. No antigen has been identified for these receptors. Specimen: PBMCs, sequenced either directly or after in vitro stimulation (not recorded which). These receptors originate from a human donor in good health (CMV status not recorded). Some clones in this sample may be carry-over from other donors' samples.

This clonotype has at least ten counts. The V and J genes are TRBV7-2 and TRBJ2-1; 10 bases agree with TRBD2. Germline V gives CDR1 SGHTA, CDR2 FQGNSA. The CDR3 loop spans 15 amino acids. Trimming removed 5 bases from V and 7 bases from J; junction bases left unmatched: 8. CDR3 loop: CASSPRTSGRNEQFF. CDR3 nucleotide sequence: TGTGCCAGCAGCCCGCGGACTAGCGGCCGAAATGAGCAGTTCTTC.

V usage is TRBV6-6 and J usage is TRBJ2-7, with unresolved D. Germline CDR1 reads MNHNY; CDR2 reads SVGAGI (reference sequence). The CDR3 sequence is 14 residues long. With 6 bases removed from V and 0 bases from J, the gap between germline ends came to 12 bases. The DNA of the CDR3 is TGTGCCAGCAGAGCTACACAGAGCTCCTACGAGCAGTACGTC. It encodes CASRATQSSYEQYV.

This clonotype has more than one count but fewer than ten. Written as DNA, the CDR3 is TGTGCCAGCAGCATCGTCGGGGAGACCCAGTACTTC. Translation: CASSIVGETQYF. V gene TRBV7-9 combines with J gene TRBJ2-5, with D unclear. This CDR3 is 12 amino acids long. Germline V lookup: CDR1 SEHNR, CDR2 FQNEAQ (reference sequence). Between the trimmed V and J ends, which lost 5 bases and 5 bases, there was a span of 9 bases.

Many counts were recorded for this clonotype. The chain has TRBV7-2 and TRBJ1-5, with D possibly matching TRBD1 (6 bases). This CDR3 is 13 amino acids long. Germline V gives CDR1 SGHTA, CDR2 FQGNSA. Trimming cost V 4 bases and J 6 bases, with 10 bases left between them. The CDR3 region has the DNA TGTGCCAGCAGCTCAGGGGAGGGTCAGCCCCAGCATTTT. The encoded protein is CASSSGEGQPQHF.

This clonotype showed up just a few times. J is TRBJ2-3 and V is TRBV10-1; 7 bases fit TRBD2. V lost 0 bases, J lost 0 bases, and 6 bases stayed unmatched. CDR1 WNHNN and CDR2 SYGVQD come from the germline V gene (reference sequence). This CDR3 spans 17 amino acids. CDR3 coding DNA: TGCGCCAGCAGTGAGTCCATAGCGGGCCCTAGCACAGATACGCAGTATTTT. It is translated as CASSESIAGPSTDTQYF.

V is TRBV27 and J is TRBJ2-1; TRBD2 aligns across 14 bases. The CDR3 is 16 amino acids. The germline V gene has CDR1 MNHEY and CDR2 SMNVEV (reference sequence). Trimming took 5 bases from V and 10 from J; bases not matched to a gene: 10. CDR3 residues: CASSPSGTSGRWEQFF. For the CDR3, the DNA is TGTGCCAGCAGTCCGTCCGGGACTAGCGGGAGATGGGAGCAGTTCTTC.

This chain connects TRBV7-9 to TRBJ2-7; D unclear. There are 15 residues in the CDR3. From germline, CDR1 is SEHNR and CDR2 FQNEAQ (reference sequence). Trimming took 5 bases from V and 1 from J, leaving 15 bases between them. CDR3 sequence: CASSRPGVGSYEQYF. In DNA form, the CDR3 reads TGTGCCAGCAGCCGCCCCGGCGTAGGTTCCTACGAGCAGTACTTC.

This clonotype appeared a few times. The chain recombines TRBV5-6 with TRBJ1-1; tentative D call: TRBD1 (5 bases). V was shortened by 5 bases and J by 11 bases, with 16 bases between the two germline ends. CDR1 is SGHDT, CDR2 YYEEEE, per germline. This CDR3 is built from 12 residues. The CDR3 nucleotides are TGTGCCAGCAGTCGGGGGGGGGTTGAGGCTTTCTTT. Its protein product is CASSRGGVEAFF.